These T cell receptor beta chains were read from a single sample in a study of T cell responses to AZD1222 COVID-19 vaccine. The protocol was immunoSEQ multiplex PCR, while the TCRdb copy is restricted to in-frame clones and leaves out a portion. The repertoire includes 110,000 or so clones, 82% of them detected once, and around 5% sits in the top ten. The material sequenced was peripheral blood, taken on day 0 of AZD1222 vaccination. The receptors were gathered from an adult in good health. The CDR3 runs from the conserved cysteine through the conserved F or W.

J gene	V gene	CDR3 protein
TRBJ2-2	TRBV5-1	CASSWGQGGTGELFF
TRBJ2-5	TRBV28	CASSSLAGGQETQYF
TRBJ2-7	TRBV6-5	CASSYVPAEQYF
TRBJ2-7	TRBV9	CASSVGPTELGQQYF
TRBJ1-3	TRBV7-2	CASSLEGMSGNTIYF
TRBJ1-1	TRBV25-1	CASIGYTEAFF
TRBJ1-3	TRBV7-2	CASSLDRVNTIYF
TRBJ2-7	TRBV9	CASSVGGTVYEQYF
TRBJ2-1	TRBV5-1	CASSLSGVFSYNEQFF
TRBJ1-1	TRBV5-1	CASSLGGLDTEAFF
TRBJ1-2	TRBV27	CASSLTGGIGYTF
TRBJ1-1	TRBV27	CASSLGTGGTEAFF
TRBJ1-1	TRBV19	CASSIVQGGTEAFF
TRBJ2-7	TRBV7-9	CASSLGTGGAVGFEQYF
TRBJ1-2	TRBV18	CASARGPSVGYGYTF
TRBJ1-3	TRBV5-6	CASRTTPGNTIYF
TRBJ1-2	TRBV6-5	CASLSDYNYGYTF
TRBJ1-2	TRBV6-5	CASTPGQERYGYTF
TRBJ2-7	TRBV6-2/TRBV6-3	CASRYLYEQYF
TRBJ1-1	TRBV14	CASSQQTGLGNTEAFF
TRBJ2-5	TRBV5-1	CASSLSTATETQYF
TRBJ1-1	TRBV5-4	CASSLDRYEAFF
TRBJ1-6	TRBV11-2	CASSLGVQVVSPLHF
TRBJ1-5	TRBV5-6	CASSLEGAWHQPQHF
TRBJ1-1	TRBV11-3	CASSWGTGVTFF
TRBJ1-3	TRBV6-5	CASGGDSSGNTIYF
TRBJ1-2	TRBV7-2	CASSFGGRYGYTF
TRBJ1-6	TRBV7-8	CASSFANSPLHF
TRBJ2-2	TRBV10-2	CASKDPRGAGELFF
TRBJ1-1	TRBV7-8	CASSLVIRGRRDFMGLNTEAFF
TRBJ1-4	TRBV2	CASQDRDEKLFF
TRBJ1-5	TRBV18	CASSERSNQPQHF
TRBJ2-7	TRBV4-2	CASSQEGDGSYEQYF
TRBJ2-1	TRBV6-5	CASGRDRAYNEQFF
TRBJ2-5	TRBV27	CASSTLAGAEETQYF
TRBJ2-2	TRBV2	CASRVNGELFF
TRBJ1-1	TRBV10-2	CASSPGNTEAFF
TRBJ1-1	TRBV29-1	CSVDPGSEAFF
TRBJ1-1	TRBV19	CASTSPQGDTEAFF
TRBJ2-7	TRBV19	CASSKVGAVRSYEQYF
TRBJ1-6	TRBV9	CASSVGQGTSPLHF
TRBJ1-6	TRBV7-8	CASSREAGSGSPLHF
TRBJ1-1	TRBV6-6	CASSSRQGNTEAFF
TRBJ1-1	TRBV7-2	CASSLLVEGAFF
TRBJ2-1	TRBV11-2	CASSLAEVVHEQFF
TRBJ1-2	TRBV19	CASSIGGGPGYGYTF
TRBJ2-1	TRBV7-2	CASSWRQGDNEQFF
TRBJ2-7	TRBV14	CASSQGSPRIYEQYF